This record looks at one TCR beta chain sequence and its context. Germline V gene lookup returns CDR1 LGHNA and CDR2 YSLEER. The CDR3 is 16 amino acids. Unmatched junction bases numbered 6, after V lost 0 bases and J lost 4 bases. Libraries were prepared by immunoSEQ multiplex PCR; TCRdb keeps only in-frame clonotypes and omits some of them. Counted here are over a million clones, approximately 68% occurring once; the ten biggest clones make up approximately 1.5%. This entry is derived from a study of shared clonotypes between healthy human individuals. The sample taken for sequencing was memory CD4+ T cells sorted from blood. The subset denotes: CD45RA-negative fraction. The chain has TRBV4-3 and TRBJ2-1; TRBD2 agrees at 7 bases. This receptor was identified in a man between 18 and 29 years old in good health. The CDR3 loop reads CASSQEATSRYNEQFF. The CDR3 DNA is TGCGCCAGCAGCCAAGAGGCGACTAGCAGATACAATGAGCAGTTCTTC.